The 5 T cell receptor beta chains below come from one sample, sequenced in a study of early T cells in non-severe SARS-CoV-2 infection (dated by TCRdb to the early 2020s). Receptor amplification or capture employed 5' RACE. For sequencing, a NextSeq 500 was employed. Through fastp at Q25 and MiXCR, TCRdb rebuilt clones from the public reads, retaining in-frame beta chains. Every CDR3 protein is listed once, alongside the most common genes and DNA of its rows. Present in this sample are about 23,000 distinct CDR3 sequences, approximately 5% of which were seen just once. Approximately 4.3% of the sample comes from the top ten. The sequencing sample was made of whole blood. The receptors stem from an adult who was a healthcare worker with PCR-confirmed SARS-CoV-2 infection or an uninfected control (not recorded which).

In this sample, this clonotype turned up many times. The V and J genes are TRBV7-9 and TRBJ1-1; a weak D match, TRBD1 (5 bases). Trimming took off 4 bases at V and 5 bases at J, with 26 bases between the two ends. The CDR3 has 18 amino acids. The germline V gene has CDR1 SEHNR and CDR2 FQNEAQ (reference sequence). CDR3 in DNA: TGTGCCAGCAGCTCAATGGCGGGTCAGGGACTCGGGCTAACTGAAGCTTTCTTT. Protein: CASSSMAGQGLGLTEAFF.

The genes are TRBV5-1 and TRBJ1-1, with 10 nucleotides matching TRBD1. Looked up from germline, CDR1 is SGHRS and CDR2 is YFSETQ. This CDR3 contains 15 residues. Trimming cost V 9 bases and J 3 bases; bases outside gene matches: 11. CDR3 residues: CATSRQGATDTEAFF. As DNA, the CDR3 is TGCGCCACCTCGAGACAGGGGGCGACGGACACTGAAGCTTTCTTT.

This clonotype has more than one count but fewer than ten. The chain links TRBV20-1 to TRBJ2-2, with a weak D call TRBD1 (5 bases). This CDR3 is built from 13 residues. Trimming shortened V by 4 bases and J by 5 bases, and 11 bases separated the two germline ends. CDR1 is DFQATT and CDR2 is SNEGSKA in the germline V gene (reference sequence). CDR3 nucleotide sequence: TGCAGTGCTAAAGGGGTTGGGACCGGGGAGCTGTTTTTT. It specifies CSAKGVGTGELFF.

The chain carries TRBV6-2 or TRBV6-3 and TRBJ2-2, with D possibly matching TRBD1 (5 bases). The CDR3 covers 13 residues. Trimming shortened V by 6 bases and J by 1 base, and 6 bases separated the two germline ends. Germline loops: CDR1 MNHEY, CDR2 SVGEGT. CDR3 in amino acids: CASRTVNTGELFF. The CDR3 DNA reads TGTGCCAGCAGGACAGTGAACACCGGGGAGCTGTTTTTT.

This clonotype came up many times. This chain connects TRBV12-3 or TRBV12-4 to TRBJ2-3; the D gene could be TRBD1 or TRBD2 (6 bases each). The CDR3 is made up of 13 amino acids. Trimming pared 3 bases from V and 6 bases from J, leaving 10 bases between. The chain's CDR3 is CASSFSGGDTQYF. DNA for the CDR3: TGTGCCAGCAGTTTTTCCGGGGGCGATACGCAGTATTTT.